Presented here are 27 T cell receptor beta chains from one specimen sequenced in a study of T cells after yellow fever vaccination. MiXCR, run by TCRdb on the 5' RACE reads, gives a single entry per CDR3 protein. The table shows 610,000 or so distinct CDR3 sequences, with about 12% occurring only once. Material: PBMCs, obtained on the day of the yellow fever booster vaccination. These TCRs come from a man aged 30 to 45 who received the YFV17D yellow fever vaccine.

This clonotype has only a few counts. The chain joins TRBV30 to TRBJ2-5, with a weak D call TRBD1 (5 bases). The CDR3 sequence is 15 residues long. Trimming took 1 base from V and 7 from J, leaving 19 bases between them. CDR1 GTSNPN and CDR2 SVGIG come from the germline V gene (reference sequence). DNA of the CDR3: TGTGCCTGGAGTGGAGTTGGGGCCTTAAGGGGGACCCAGTACTTC. It encodes CAWSGVGALRGTQYF.

This clonotype was counted between two and nine times. J is TRBJ1-2 and V is TRBV20-1; no clear D gene. The germline V gene has CDR1 DFQATT and CDR2 SNEGSKA (reference sequence). V was shortened by 3 bases and J by 0 bases, with 8 bases between the two germline ends. The CDR3 has 13 residues. DNA of the CDR3: TGCAGTGCTAGTCCGGGGACTAACTATGGCTACACCTTC. It specifies CSASPGTNYGYTF.

The chain carries TRBV10-3 and TRBJ1-1; 9 bases match TRBD1. CDR1 is ENHRY, CDR2 SYGVKD, per germline. The ends lost 11 bases at V and 0 bases at J; junction bases unmatched: 7. This CDR3 has 14 amino acids. CDR3 sequence (DNA): TGTGCCGCGCTCGGACAGGGGATGAACACTGAAGCTTTCTTT. This sequence encodes CAALGQGMNTEAFF.

This clonotype was observed a few times. CDR3: CSGGSLTDTQYF. CDR3 nucleotide sequence: TGCAGTGGTGGGAGTTTGACAGATACGCAGTATTTT. The chain has TRBV20-1 and TRBJ2-3; TRBD2 is a possible D gene (5 bases). Per germline, CDR1 DFQATT and CDR2 SNEGSKA (reference sequence). The CDR3 runs 12 residues. V was trimmed by 7 bases and J by 3 bases, leaving 11 bases between them.

The chain couples TRBV27 to TRBJ2-3; 10 positions match TRBD2. Trimming removed 3 bases from V and 6 bases from J; junction bases left unmatched: 9. The CDR3 is made up of 16 amino acids. CDR1 and CDR2 (germline): MNHEY, SMNVEV (reference sequence). The CDR3 DNA reads as TGTGCCAGCAGTTTCCTAGCGGGAGCAAAAGGTGATACGCAGTATTTT. The encoded protein is CASSFLAGAKGDTQYF.

This clonotype was seen more than once but under ten times. The CDR3 protein is CASSLEDTGELFF. Here the CDR3 DNA reads TGCGCCAGCAGCCTTGAAGACACCGGGGAGCTGTTTTTT. The rearrangement links TRBV5-1 to TRBJ2-2; D gene unclear. V lost 4 bases and J 3 bases, leaving 7 bases between the germline ends. This CDR3 region has 13 residues. Germline CDR1 is SGHRS and CDR2 is YFSETQ.

The gene calls are TRBV6-2 or TRBV6-3 and TRBJ1-5; D remains ambiguous. With 2 bases removed from V and 5 bases from J, the gap between germline ends came to 10 bases. Germline V gene data show CDR1 as MNHEY and CDR2 as SVGEGT. CDR3 length: 14 amino acids. In nucleotides, the CDR3 is TGTGCCAGCAGTTACGCGGGGAGTCATCAGCCCCAGCATTTT. Translating it yields CASSYAGSHQPQHF.

This clonotype occurred a few times. The J gene is TRBJ2-1, the V gene TRBV7-9; D remains unclear. The CDR3 has 14 amino acids. With 6 bases removed from V and 5 bases from J, the gap between germline ends came to 14 bases. Per germline, CDR1 SEHNR and CDR2 FQNEAQ (reference sequence). As DNA, the CDR3 is TGTGCCAGCAGGGAAGGGCTGGTAGACAATGAGCAGTTCTTC. It specifies CASREGLVDNEQFF.

This clonotype was counted a few times. The CDR3 DNA reads as TGCAGTGCTAGATCCCCTAGCGGGGGCTACAATGAGCAGTTCTTC. This codes for CSARSPSGGYNEQFF. The gene calls are TRBV20-1 and TRBJ2-1; TRBD2 aligns across 10 bases. The CDR3 totals 15 residues. The J segment lost 3 bases and the V segment lost 2 bases, leaving 4 bases of the junction unmatched. Germline CDR1 reads DFQATT; CDR2 reads SNEGSKA (reference sequence).

This clonotype was observed at least ten times. The CDR3 nucleotides read TGTGCCAGCAGCCCCCTCAAAGATACGCAGTATTTT. Protein sequence: CASSPLKDTQYF. The rearrangement links TRBV7-2 to TRBJ2-3; no clear D. The CDR3 sequence is 12 residues long. V was clipped by 5 bases and J by 5 bases, with 8 bases between them. CDR1 SGHTA and CDR2 FQGNSA come from the germline V gene. The variable domain in full, completed from reference TRBV7-2 and TRBJ2-3, reads GAGVSQSPSNKVTEKGKDVELRCDPISGHTALYWYRQSLGQGLEFLIYFQGNSAPDKSGLPSDRFSAERTGGSVSTLTIQRTQQEDSAVYLCASSPLKDTQYFGPGTRLTVL.

The V call is TRBV5-1, the J call TRBJ1-1; D is uncertain. Trimming took off 0 bases at V and 6 bases at J, with 6 bases between the two ends. The CDR3 contains 12 residues. Germline V lookup: CDR1 SGHRS, CDR2 YFSETQ. CDR3 residues: CASSLASAEAFF. As DNA, the CDR3 is TGCGCCAGCAGCTTGGCCTCTGCTGAAGCTTTCTTT.

The chain has TRBV29-1 and TRBJ2-7; the match to TRBD1 covers 8 bases. The CDR3 runs to 13 residues. V shed 6 bases and J 6 bases; nucleotides not matched to a gene: 10. CDR1 SQVTM and CDR2 ANQGSEA come from the germline V gene. This CDR3 is CSVLLSTGGEQYF. The CDR3 nucleotides read TGCAGCGTGCTACTATCCACAGGGGGCGAGCAGTACTTC.

This clonotype was found a few times. This chain uses TRBV20-1 with TRBJ2-3; TRBD2 is a possible D gene (6 bases). The germline V and J ends were trimmed by 1 base and 0 bases, with 8 bases remaining between them. The germline CDR1 and CDR2 sequences are DFQATT and SNEGSKA (reference sequence). The CDR3 runs to 14 residues. CDR3 region: CSARVGTSTDTQYF. In DNA, the CDR3 is TGCAGTGCTAGAGTCGGGACTAGCACAGATACGCAGTATTTT.

The chain is built from TRBV6-1 and TRBJ2-2, with 7 nucleotides matching TRBD2. The CDR3 contains 16 residues. V shed 6 bases, J shed 8 bases, and the junction held 15 bases outside the gene matches. CDR1 MNHNS and CDR2 SASEGT come from the germline V gene. The CDR3 region is CASSREAGRVWGELFF. The CDR3 nucleotides are TGTGCCAGCAGCCGAGAAGCGGGACGAGTATGGGGGGAGCTGTTTTTT.

The chain uses TRBV6-5 and TRBJ2-1; 7 bases are a match to TRBD2. The germline gives CDR1 MNHEY, CDR2 SVGAGI. V lost 1 base and J lost 4; bases outside the gene matches: 1. This CDR3 is built from 14 residues. The CDR3 loop is CASSYFSGYNEQFF. CDR3 DNA sequence: TGTGCCAGCAGTTACTTTAGCGGGTACAATGAGCAGTTCTTC.

J is TRBJ2-1 and V is TRBV20-1; 7 positions agree with TRBD2. The junction had 10 bases not matched to a gene; V was cut back by 5 bases and J by 9 bases. Per germline, CDR1 DFQATT and CDR2 SNEGSKA (reference sequence). This CDR3 region has 13 residues. CDR3: CSADRDYLSEQFF. CDR3 bases: TGCAGTGCTGACCGGGACTACCTGAGTGAGCAGTTCTTC.

The chain is built from TRBV7-9 and TRBJ2-7; no clear D gene. The ends were cut back, 5 bases at V and 1 base at J, with 9 bases in the middle. Germline lookup yields CDR1 SEHNR and CDR2 FQNEAQ (reference sequence). CDR3 length: 13 residues. The CDR3 bases are TGTGCCAGCAGCCGTCTGGGGTCCTACGAGCAGTACTTC. The encoded protein is CASSRLGSYEQYF. Together with reference TRBV7-9 and TRBJ2-7, the CDR3 gives the full variable domain: DTGVSQNPRHKITKRGQNVTFRCDPISEHNRLYWYRQTLGQGPEFLTYFQNEAQLEKSRLLSDRFSAERPKGSFSTLEIQRTEQGDSAMYLCASSRLGSYEQYFGPGTRLTVT.

This clonotype occurred a few times. The V gene is TRBV20-1, the J gene TRBJ2-5, with 9 positions matching TRBD1. Germline loops: CDR1 DFQATT, CDR2 SNEGSKA (reference sequence). The V and J ends lost 2 bases and 4 bases, in that order; junction bases with no gene match: 2. CDR3 length: 13 amino acids. CDR3 DNA: TGCAGTGCTAGACTGACAGGGGGAGAGACCCAGTACTTC. It codes for CSARLTGGETQYF.

This clonotype has only a few counts. CDR3: CSARTTGNQPQHF. The CDR3 DNA reads as TGCAGTGCTAGAACGACAGGCAATCAGCCCCAGCATTTT. This chain uses TRBV20-1 with TRBJ1-5; D possibly corresponds to TRBD1 (5 bases). Trimming took off 2 bases at V and 2 bases at J, with 7 bases between the two ends. Per germline, CDR1 DFQATT and CDR2 SNEGSKA (reference sequence). The CDR3 has 13 residues.

This clonotype has just a few counts. The chain has TRBV20-1 and TRBJ1-1; unclear D gene. The V end lost 2 bases, the J end lost 3 bases, and 16 bases lay between the germline ends. Germline V CDR1 and CDR2: DFQATT, SNEGSKA (reference sequence). The CDR3 extends over 15 amino acids. CDR3 bases: TGCAGTGCTAGACCCAGCGTAACACTTTACACTGAAGCTTTCTTT. This translates into CSARPSVTLYTEAFF.

This clonotype was picked up many times. The gene calls are TRBV7-2 and TRBJ2-1, with 10 bases fitting TRBD1. The V segment lost 3 bases and the J segment 1 base; nucleotides outside the gene matches: 0. The CDR3 has 15 residues. Germline assignment: CDR1 SGHTA and CDR2 FQGNSA. The CDR3 spells CASSLDRGSYNEQFF. In DNA, the CDR3 is TGTGCCAGCAGCTTGGACAGGGGGTCCTACAATGAGCAGTTCTTC. The complete variable domain, with remaining parts taken from reference TRBV7-2 and TRBJ2-1, reads GAGVSQSPSNKVTEKGKDVELRCDPISGHTALYWYRQSLGQGLEFLIYFQGNSAPDKSGLPSDRFSAERTGGSVSTLTIQRTQQEDSAVYLCASSLDRGSYNEQFFGPGTRLTVL.

The sample holds a few counts of this clonotype. The chain recombines TRBV28 with TRBJ2-5, with D unresolved. Germline CDR1 and CDR2: MDHEN and SYDVKM. Trimming took off 4 bases at V and 5 bases at J, with 14 bases between the two ends. The CDR3 is 14 residues long. The CDR3 loop is CASSSSELQETQYF. CDR3 coding DNA: TGTGCCAGCAGTTCGTCGGAGCTTCAGGAGACCCAGTACTTC.

This clonotype was counted a few times. This chain links TRBV28 with TRBJ2-1; TRBD2 matches at 10 bases. The CDR3 spans 18 residues. V trimming: 4 bases; J trimming: 0 bases; junction bases outside the gene matches: 9. Germline CDR1 and CDR2: MDHEN and SYDVKM. This CDR3 reads CASSSGTSAESSYNEQFF. The DNA of the CDR3 is TGTGCCAGCAGTTCCGGGACTAGCGCCGAGAGCTCCTACAATGAGCAGTTCTTC.

About this clonotype itself: This may come from a read error, since a much larger clone is one base off. This CDR3 reads CASSLEQETLYF. The CDR3 nucleotides read TGCGCCAGCAGCTTGGAGCAAGAGACCCTGTACTTC. This chain uses TRBV5-1 with TRBJ2-5; D call uncertain. The CDR3 length is 12 residues. Germline CDR1 and CDR2: SGHRS and YFSETQ.

This clonotype was picked up many times. The V and J genes are TRBV20-1 and TRBJ1-5, with TRBD1 as a possible D gene (5 bases). The CDR3 runs to 13 residues. Per the germline V gene, CDR1 is DFQATT and CDR2 is SNEGSKA (reference sequence). V was pared by 1 base and J by 1 base, with 5 bases between. The CDR3 DNA sequence: TGCAGTGCTAGAGGGGACAGCAATCAGCCCCAGCATTTT. Amino acid sequence: CSARGDSNQPQHF.

This clonotype has ten or more counts. The CDR3, as DNA: TGCAGCTGCGGGGAGGGGGCGCGAAATGAGCAGTTCTTC. This gives the protein CSCGEGARNEQFF. This sequence joins TRBV20-1 and TRBJ2-1; either TRBD1 or TRBD2 may supply D (7 bases each). Germline-derived CDR1 and CDR2 are DFQATT and SNEGSKA (reference sequence). The CDR3 is made up of 13 amino acids.

This chain uses TRBV15 with TRBJ2-2, with D uncertain. Trimming cost V 0 bases and J 5 bases, with 10 bases left between them. CDR3 length equals 15 residues. Germline CDR1 LNHNV, CDR2 YYDKDF (reference sequence). CDR3 bases: TGTGCCACCAGCAGAGAAGGGCCCGGAACCGGGGAGCTGTTTTTT. It translates to CATSREGPGTGELFF. Full variable domain (rest looked up from reference TRBV15 and TRBJ2-2): DAMVIQNPRYQVTQFGKPVTLSCSQTLNHNVMYWYQQKSSQAPKLLFHYYDKDFNNEADTPDNFQSRRPNTSFCFLDIRSPGLGDTAMYLCATSREGPGTGELFFGEGSRLTVL.